The next 27 T cell receptor beta chains were all read from a single sample in a study of spatial heterogeneity in lung cancer. Via MiXCR, TCRdb re-called the 5' RACE reads, giving one row per CDR3 protein. Here the sample spans about 120,000 distinct CDR3 sequences, 9% to 15% being singletons. This sample's time point: blood at routine non-recurrence follow-up after resection. No cells were sorted before sequencing. The whole RNA sequenced was extracted from tumor, nontumor lung or frozen PBMC. The sample consisted of PBMCs, taken at follow-up. The receptors were gathered from a male donor with early-stage non-small cell lung cancer.

This clonotype was counted at least ten times. V gene TRBV9 combines with J gene TRBJ1-5; 10 bases are a match to TRBD1. V was clipped by 2 bases and J by 7 bases; unmatched bases: 6. The CDR3 sequence is 15 residues long. Germline CDR1 reads SGDLS; CDR2 reads YYNGEE. This CDR3 reads CASSVGQGQTQPQHF. The DNA for the CDR3 is TGTGCCAGCAGCGTGGGACAGGGGCAAACGCAGCCCCAGCATTTT.

This clonotype was seen only a few times. The rearrangement links TRBV11-2 to TRBJ2-3; TRBD1 is a possible D gene (6 bases). Germline V gene lookup returns CDR1 SGHAT and CDR2 FQNNGV. Trimming stripped 5 bases from V and 4 bases from J, with 10 bases between. The CDR3 is 13 amino acids. The CDR3 region is CASSPHRADTQYF. CDR3 DNA sequence: TGTGCCAGCAGCCCACACAGGGCAGATACGCAGTATTTT.

Many counts were recorded for this clonotype. Written as DNA, the CDR3 is TGTGCCACCAGCAGGGCTGGGACGGATACGCAGTATTTT. Its protein is CATSRAGTDTQYF. The genes are TRBV15 and TRBJ2-3; D possibly matches TRBD1 or TRBD2 (5 bases each). Germline-derived CDR1 and CDR2 are LNHNV and YYDKDF (reference sequence). This CDR3 spans 13 amino acids. The ends were cut back, 3 bases at V and 6 bases at J, with 10 bases in the middle.

Ten or more counts support this clonotype. The chain carries TRBV20-1 and TRBJ1-1, with D unresolved. The CDR3 covers 15 residues. Germline V CDR1 and CDR2: DFQATT, SNEGSKA (reference sequence). Trimming pared 0 bases from V and 11 bases from J, leaving 22 bases between. CDR3 amino acids: CSAREWEARGGLAFF. The CDR3 bases are TGCAGTGCTAGAGAATGGGAAGCTCGGGGAGGGCTTGCTTTCTTT.

The chain joins TRBV2 to TRBJ2-1, with TRBD2 as a possible D gene (6 bases). The CDR3 runs to 14 residues. V lost 7 bases, J lost 2 bases, and 12 bases lay in between. Germline-derived CDR1 and CDR2 are SNHLY and FYNNEI. DNA of the CDR3: TGTGCCAGCAAGCGGCGGGGCACCTACAATGAGCAGTTCTTC. Amino acids: CASKRRGTYNEQFF.

This clonotype was detected a few times. V is TRBV5-1 and J is TRBJ2-1; the D gene could be TRBD1 or TRBD2 (5 bases each). V lost 4 bases and J lost 0, with 14 bases in between. Looked up from germline, CDR1 is SGHRS and CDR2 is YFSETQ. This CDR3 contains 16 residues. This CDR3 reads CASSLGRQSSYNEQFF. CDR3 nucleotides: TGCGCCAGCAGCCTGGGACGGCAGAGCTCCTACAATGAGCAGTTCTTC.

The V gene is TRBV10-3, the J gene TRBJ1-5, with D possibly being TRBD1 (5 bases). The CDR3 is made up of 15 amino acids. Germline-derived CDR1 and CDR2 are ENHRY and SYGVKD. Trimming stripped 0 bases from V and 4 bases from J, with 10 bases between. The CDR3 reads CAISESGTPNQPQHF. The CDR3 nucleotides read TGTGCCATCAGTGAGTCCGGGACGCCTAATCAGCCCCAGCATTTT.

This clonotype was observed a few times. The chain recombines TRBV3-1 with TRBJ1-1, with 8 bases matching TRBD1. There are 14 residues in the CDR3. Germline loops: CDR1 LGHDT, CDR2 YNNKEL (reference sequence). J was trimmed by 6 bases and V by 3 bases; bases with no gene match: 6. The CDR3: CASSHLQGDPEAFF. CDR3 nucleotides: TGTGCCAGCAGCCACCTACAGGGGGACCCTGAAGCTTTCTTT.

This clonotype was detected many times. In DNA form, the CDR3 reads TGCAGTGCTCTCGCAACTGGGGGATCCTACAATGAGCAGTTCTTC. Amino acids: CSALATGGSYNEQFF. This chain joins TRBV20-1 and TRBJ2-1; D possibly uses TRBD1 or TRBD2 (5 bases each). Germline V gene lookup returns CDR1 DFQATT and CDR2 SNEGSKA (reference sequence). Trimming removed 5 bases from V and 1 base from J, with 15 bases in between. The CDR3 spans 15 residues.

A note on this clonotype: This sequence may be a read error, since a much larger clone differs from it by one base. The J gene is TRBJ2-1, the V gene TRBV6-5; no clear D gene. Per germline, CDR1 MNHEY and CDR2 SVGAGI. V was pared by 6 bases and J by 5 bases, with 5 bases between. The CDR3 sequence is 11 residues long. The CDR3 protein is CASSHNNEQFF. The CDR3 DNA follows: TGTGCCAGCAGCCACAACAATGAGCAGTTCTTC.

The chain uses TRBV10-3 and TRBJ2-3; TRBD2 agrees at 11 bases. V lost 3 bases, J lost 2 bases, and 10 bases stayed unmatched. The V gene's germline CDR1 is ENHRY and CDR2 SYGVKD. This CDR3 has 18 amino acids. CDR3 sequence (DNA): TGTGCCATCAGTGAAGCCGGGGCTAGCGGGGGGACCACAGATACGCAGTATTTT. It specifies CAISEAGASGGTTDTQYF.

In this sample, this clonotype turned up a few times. This chain connects TRBV25-1 to TRBJ1-5; D is ambiguous. Trimming stripped 6 bases from V and 3 bases from J, with 12 bases between. This CDR3 spans 14 amino acids. Germline V gene data show CDR1 as MGHDK and CDR2 as SYGVNS. CDR3 DNA sequence: TGTGCCAGCAGCCCACGGGGATTCAATCAGCCCCAGCATTTT. Translated: CASSPRGFNQPQHF.

This chain's CDR3 is CATQPGGRGGNEQFF. The CDR3 bases are TGTGCCACCCAGCCGGGGGGCAGGGGTGGGAATGAGCAGTTCTTC. The genes are TRBV10-3 and TRBJ2-1; a weak D match, TRBD2 (7 bases). The V and J ends lost 10 bases and 7 bases respectively, with 23 bases between them. Germline lookup yields CDR1 ENHRY and CDR2 SYGVKD. This CDR3 is built from 15 residues.

This clonotype was recorded once. This chain joins TRBV24-1 and TRBJ2-7; 9 bases are shared with TRBD2. With V trimmed by 3 bases and J by 2 bases, 7 bases remained unmatched. The CDR3 has 16 residues. Per germline, CDR1 KGHDR and CDR2 SFDVKD. The CDR3 coding sequence is TGTGCCACCAGTGATGCCTCTAGCGGGGCCGCCTACGAGCAGTACTTC. Its translation: CATSDASSGAAYEQYF.

There are many counts of this clonotype. This sequence joins TRBV24-1 and TRBJ2-1; D gene unclear. Germline V gene sequence: CDR1 KGHDR, CDR2 SFDVKD. The CDR3 consists of 13 residues. Trimming cost V 4 bases and J 5 bases, with 8 bases left between them. The chain's CDR3 is CATSDPSHNEQFF. In DNA, the CDR3 is TGTGCCACCAGTGACCCATCTCACAATGAGCAGTTCTTC.

On this clonotype: This may stem from a read error, because a much larger clone lies one nucleotide away. The CDR3 ends on some other residue instead of the conserved phenylalanine or tryptophan, so this is likely a read error. This chain joins TRBV7-3 and TRBJ2-1; a possible D gene is TRBD2 (5 bases). Trimming pared 5 bases from V and 8 bases from J, leaving 10 bases between. There are 12 residues in the CDR3. Germline V CDR1 and CDR2: SGHTA, FQGTGA. CDR3 DNA: TGTGCCAGCAGCGCAACTAGAGATGAGCAGTTCTCC. It specifies CASSATRDEQFS.

This clonotype has a handful of counts. V usage is TRBV6-1 and J usage is TRBJ1-5; TRBD1 is a possible D gene (6 bases). The CDR3 spans 14 residues. V was shortened by 4 bases and J by 7 bases, with 14 bases between the two germline ends. The germline CDR1 and CDR2 sequences are MNHNS and SASEGT. The CDR3 DNA reads TGTGCCAGCAGTGTTTACAGGGAGGACCAGCCCCAGCATTTT. It codes for CASSVYREDQPQHF.

This clonotype was seen a handful of times. This chain's CDR3 is CASSHNEGTQSYTF. The CDR3 DNA reads TGCGCCAGCAGCCACAACGAAGGGACCCAGAGCTACACCTTC. The chain carries TRBV4-3 and TRBJ1-2, with D perhaps TRBD1 (5 bases). The CDR3 sequence is 14 residues long. The V end lost 3 bases, the J end lost 9 bases, and 17 bases lay between the germline ends. CDR1 LGHNA and CDR2 YSLEER come from the germline V gene.

This clonotype showed up just a few times. This chain links TRBV7-9 with TRBJ2-2, with D possibly matching TRBD2 (6 bases). Germline CDR1 reads SEHNR; CDR2 reads FQNEAQ (reference sequence). The CDR3 spans 11 residues. The CDR3 DNA is TGTGGACTAGATTTTACCGGGGAGCTGTTTTTT. Amino acids: CGLDFTGELFF.

This clonotype appeared a single time. This may arise from a read error, as a much more abundant clone is one base away. The V and J genes are TRBV7-9 and TRBJ2-7; D unresolved. V shed 4 bases and J shed 3 bases, with 7 bases lying between them. The germline gives CDR1 SEHNR, CDR2 FQNEAQ (reference sequence). The CDR3 loop spans 12 amino acids. CDR3 coding DNA: TGTGCCAGCAGCTCAACCTACTACGAGCAGTACTTC. Amino acids: CASSSTYYEQYF.

This clonotype has ten or more counts. V gene TRBV7-9 combines with J gene TRBJ2-5; D is unclear. The germline V gene has CDR1 SEHNR and CDR2 FQNEAQ (reference sequence). V shed 7 bases and J shed 4 bases, with 16 bases lying between them. This CDR3 spans 14 amino acids. The chain's CDR3 is CASIPNRVRETQYF. In nucleotides, the CDR3 is TGTGCCAGCATTCCCAACCGGGTGAGAGAGACCCAGTACTTC. The whole variable domain, filled in from reference TRBV7-9 and TRBJ2-5, reads DTGVSQNPRHKITKRGQNVTFRCDPISEHNRLYWYRQTLGQGPEFLTYFQNEAQLEKSRLLSDRFSAERPKGSFSTLEIQRTEQGDSAMYLCASIPNRVRETQYFGPGTRLLVL.

As DNA, the CDR3 is TGTGCCAGCAGCTTGCCCGGACAGGGTATCTACGAGCAGTACTTC. This sequence encodes CASSLPGQGIYEQYF. The J gene is TRBJ2-7, the V gene TRBV5-6, with 8 bases identical to TRBD1. The CDR3 runs 15 residues. Unmatched junction bases numbered 6, after V lost 1 base and J lost 3 bases. Per the germline V gene, CDR1 is SGHDT and CDR2 is YYEEEE.

This clonotype came up a few times. The chain recombines TRBV24-1 with TRBJ2-1; 10 nucleotides match TRBD2. The CDR3 is 15 residues long. Trimming at V came to 3 bases and at J to 8 bases, leaving 6 bases not matched to a gene. Germline V gene data show CDR1 as KGHDR and CDR2 as SFDVKD. This CDR3 reads CATSDQAGGPYEQFF. In nucleotides, the CDR3 is TGTGCCACCAGTGATCAAGCGGGGGGGCCCTATGAGCAGTTCTTC.

This clonotype was seen only a few times. This rearrangement joins TRBV10-3 to TRBJ2-3, with 7 bases identical to TRBD1. This CDR3 comprises 14 residues. Trimming removed 6 bases from V and 2 bases from J; junction bases left unmatched: 5. CDR1 and CDR2 (germline): ENHRY, SYGVKD. The CDR3: CAIRPGQLTDTQYF. CDR3 sequence (DNA): TGTGCCATCAGACCGGGACAGCTCACAGATACGCAGTATTTT.

CDR3 DNA sequence: TGTGCCAGCAGTGATTTGGGACAGACCTTGAATTCACCCCTCCACTTT. Protein: CASSDLGQTLNSPLHF. The chain is built from TRBV6-1 and TRBJ1-6; 7 bases align to TRBD1. There are 16 residues in the CDR3. The ends lost 3 bases at V and 7 bases at J; junction bases unmatched: 9. The germline V gene has CDR1 MNHNS and CDR2 SASEGT.

This clonotype was picked up many times. The chain employs TRBV29-1 and TRBJ1-6; 9 positions agree with TRBD1. CDR1 and CDR2 from the germline V gene are SQVTM and ANQGSEA. CDR3 length equals 13 residues. V lost 6 bases to trimming and J lost 9 bases; unmatched junction nucleotides: 6. CDR3 coding DNA: TGCAGCGTGGGGGACAGGGACTTTTCACCCCTCCACTTT. It yields the protein CSVGDRDFSPLHF. The full variable domain, in which reference TRBV29-1 and TRBJ1-6 provide the parts outside the CDR3, is SAVISQKPSRDICQRGTSLTIQCQVDSQVTMMFWYRQQPGQSLTLIATANQGSEATYESGFVIDKFPISRPNLTFSTLTVSNMSPEDSSIYLCSVGDRDFSPLHFGNGTRLTVT.

The rearrangement joins TRBV3-1 to TRBJ2-3, with D possibly TRBD1 on 5 matching bases. V gave up 4 bases and J gave up 3 bases, with 8 bases separating them. CDR1 LGHDT and CDR2 YNNKEL come from the germline V gene (reference sequence). The CDR3 has 13 residues. CDR3 residues: CASSPGITDTQYF. Written as DNA, the CDR3 is TGTGCCAGCAGCCCAGGGATTACAGATACGCAGTATTTT.